The rows below give T cell receptor beta chains drawn from one sample of a study of a mutant IDH1 vaccine in newly diagnosed glioma. No antigen has been assigned to these receptors. Profiling relied on immunoSEQ multiplex PCR, and the TCRdb table lists in-frame clones only, not all of them. The table lists 65,000 or so clones, about 85% of them singletons, with approximately 4.3% in the top ten. The sample was PBMCs, taken from a glioma patient whose treatment included an IDH1 peptide vaccine. These receptor sequences come from a man between 25 and 39 years old with glioma. Each CDR3 is given with its conserved first and last residue. A D gene is named only where the DNA matches it firmly.

>NA|TRBV5-1
CASTPGGAAVSYEQYF
>TRBD1|TRBV9
CASSVALAQGRETQYF
>TRBD1|TRBV5-4
CASSLVWDRGLDGYTF
>TRBD2|TRBV5-4
CASSLVLAGNTGELFF
>NA|TRBV14
CASSQVSTDTQYF
>NA|TRBV25-1
CASKKGYGYTF
>NA|TRBV5-4
CASSSTGQPYEQYF
>NA|TRBV1
CTSSHLTPNGRGSLYEQYF
>NA|TRBV21-1
CASSKVGLAGDPPRIDTQYF
>TRBD1|TRBV7-9
CASSLAGQGDRPYEQYF
>NA|TRBV11-3
CASSPSLGMDNEQFF
>TRBD2|TRBV18
CASSPPGGWGVDTQYF
>NA|TRBV25-1
CASSEWTAWGYTF
>NA|TRBV9
CASSVPVGIGYTF
>NA|TRBV6-5
CASSYSIEAFF
>NA|TRBV6-1
CASSELGQRETQYF
>NA|TRBV19
CASSIGAGNNEQFF
>NA|TRBV12-5
CASVVSGVSSYEQYF
>TRBD1|TRBV27
CASRQGAATEAFF
>TRBD1|TRBV5-6
CASSLGSGGHSNQPQHF
>NA|TRBV28
CASSDQGWYEQYF
>NA|TRBV5-8
CASSPSGGARPQHYGYTF
>NA|TRBV25-1
CASSVPGDTQYF
>TRBD1|TRBV27
CASSSTGTGYRNTEAFF
>TRBD1|TRBV4-1
CASSLTGETWVGYTF
>NA|TRBV5-1
CASSPDGSEQYF
>NA|TRBV5-1
CASSLTPEDATNEKLFF
>TRBD1|TRBV7-8
CASSFSGTGKNNQPQHF
>NA|TRBV5-4
CASSLAFYSGANVLTF
>NA|TRBV5-8
CASSLIWVNEQFF
>TRBD1|TRBV18
CASSPPMGTGRFVLSEAFF
>NA|TRBV7-6
CASKASSYNSPLHF